This is a list of T cell receptor beta chains from one sample in a study of CD8 T cells in ankylosing spondylitis. TCRdb itself ran the 5' RACE reads through MiXCR, one entry per CDR3 protein. The sample contains around 130,000 distinct CDR3 sequences, roughly 18% of which appear only once. Material for sequencing was blood, either unsorted or a sorted T cell fraction (not recorded which). Every receptor here comes from a male donor with ankylosing spondylitis. Each CDR3 is given with its conserved first and last residue. The D gene is left open where the match is weak. Clone size is not always given. Where it is, it says once, few, many or a class for expanded clones.

TRBV29-1	TRBJ1-3	.	many	CSVDPGSSGNTIYF	TGCAGCGTTGACCCAGGGAGCTCTGGAAACACCATATATTTT
TRBV5-1	TRBJ2-1	.	few	CASSLAYRSDNEQFF	TGCGCCAGCAGCTTGGCCTACAGATCGGACAATGAGCAGTTCTTC
TRBV12-3/TRBV12-4	TRBJ1-5	.	few	CASSPPGPSNQPQHF	TGTGCCAGCAGTCCCCCGGGTCCTAGCAATCAGCCCCAGCATTTT
TRBV20-1	TRBJ2-2	.	few	CSARFLAPRTELFF	TGCAGTGCTAGATTTCTGGCCCCCCGGACGGAGCTGTTTTTT
TRBV27	TRBJ2-1	.	few	CASSLSGSYNEQFF	TGTGCCAGCAGTTTATCAGGCTCCTACAATGAGCAGTTCTTC
TRBV20-1	TRBJ1-1	.	few	CSGTENTEAFF	TGCAGTGGGACAGAGAACACTGAAGCTTTCTTT
TRBV27	TRBJ2-1	.	.	CAARGRGAPFF	TGTGCCGCTAGGGGGCGGGGCGCGCCGTTCTTC
TRBV9	TRBJ1-1	.	few	CASSVRWNTEAFF	TGTGCCAGCAGCGTTAGGTGGAACACTGAAGCTTTCTTT
TRBV7-9	TRBJ2-7	.	few	CASSLVSPYEQYF	TGTGCCAGCAGCTTAGTCAGCCCATACGAGCAGTACTTC
TRBV14	TRBJ1-2	.	.	CASSQEYTGTNGYTF	TGTGCCAGCAGCCAGGAATATACAGGGACCAATGGCTACACCTTC
TRBV7-2	TRBJ2-7	TRBD2	few	CASSQLAGGYEQYF	TGTGCCAGCAGCCAACTAGCGGGAGGTTACGAGCAGTACTTC
TRBV20-1	TRBJ2-3	TRBD2	few	CSAISPTGRGEGTDTQYF	TGCAGTGCTATTTCCCCCACCGGCCGCGGGGAGGGGACAGATACGCAGTATTTT
TRBV27	TRBJ2-1	.	.	CASSFSGKGYNEQFF	TGTGCCAGCAGTTTTTCAGGGAAAGGGTACAATGAGCAGTTCTTC
TRBV20-1	TRBJ2-7	.	.	CSAGDGTYEQYF	TGCAGTGCCGGGGACGGGACCTACGAGCAGTACTTC
TRBV7-9	TRBJ2-1	.	.	CASKPQSGEGRLEQFF	TGTGCCAGCAAACCACAATCAGGGGAGGGTAGGCTTGAGCAGTTCTTC
TRBV2	TRBJ2-3	TRBD2	.	CASSSPPTSGTGTDTQYF	TGTGCCAGCAGTTCCCCCCCAACTAGCGGAACAGGCACAGATACGCAGTATTTT
TRBV28	TRBJ2-1	.	many	CASSWTTYNEQFF	TGTGCCAGCAGTTGGACAACCTACAATGAGCAGTTCTTC
TRBV7-9	TRBJ1-1	.	few	CASSLLDLNTEAFF	TGTGCCAGCAGCTTACTTGACTTGAACACTGAAGCTTTCTTT
TRBV29-1	TRBJ2-5	TRBD1	few	CSVRTGENYQETQYF	TGCAGCGTTCGGACAGGGGAGAATTACCAAGAGACCCAGTACTTC
TRBV7-9	TRBJ1-1	.	.	CASSDGGQLTMNTEAFF	TGTGCCAGCAGCGACGGCGGACAGCTGACCATGAACACTGAAGCTTTCTTT
TRBV27	TRBJ2-3	TRBD2	few	CASSLLAADTQYF	TGTGCCAGCAGTTTACTAGCGGCAGATACGCAGTATTTT
TRBV11-2	TRBJ2-1	.	many	CASSLGSYNEQFF	TGTGCCAGCAGCTTAGGTAGTTACAATGAGCAGTTCTTC
TRBV5-6	TRBJ1-5	.	few	CASSLEKSQPQHF	TGTGCCAGCAGCTTGGAAAAGAGCCAGCCCCAGCATTTT
TRBV12-3/TRBV12-4	TRBJ1-1	.	.	CASSDLTNTEAFF	TGTGCCAGCAGTGATTTGACGAACACTGAAGCTTTCTTT
TRBV7-8	TRBJ2-1	.	.	CASSPVTGDNLNEQFF	TGTGCCAGCAGCCCCGTGACGGGGGATAACCTCAATGAGCAGTTCTTC
TRBV9	TRBJ2-1	TRBD1	.	CASSVRQGANEQFF	TGTGCCAGCAGCGTTCGACAGGGAGCCAATGAGCAGTTCTTC
TRBV11-1	TRBJ2-7	.	.	CASSLAGSTYEQYF	TGTGCCAGCAGCTTAGCCGGCAGCACCTACGAGCAGTACTTC
TRBV29-1	TRBJ1-1	.	.	CSVGGADTEAFF	TGCAGCGTTGGAGGAGCGGACACTGAAGCTTTCTTT
TRBV9	TRBJ1-1	.	few	CASSVEPGDTEAFF	TGTGCCAGCAGCGTAGAGCCAGGGGACACTGAAGCTTTCTTT
TRBV9	TRBJ2-7	TRBD1	few	CASSVDQGAVYEQYF	TGTGCCAGCAGCGTAGATCAGGGGGCAGTCTACGAGCAGTACTTC
TRBV4-3	TRBJ1-2	TRBD1	.	CASSQSGGSYTF	TGCGCCAGCAGCCAATCAGGGGGCAGCTACACCTTC